One and the same sample provided the 29 T cell receptor beta chains below, sequenced in a study of T-cell reconstitution after alpha-beta-depleted transplantation in children. Unique molecular identifiers were incorporated into the prepared TCRbeta library. TCRdb re-called the PCR reads with MiXCR, one entry per CDR3 protein. The table shows around 94,000 distinct CDR3 sequences, with 6% to 9% occurring only once. The source was PBMCs, collected before TCRalphabeta/CD19-depleted stem cell transplant. The receptors here all came from a boy aged 2 to 10 with acute lymphoblastic leukemia, due to receive a stem cell transplant.

This clonotype was observed at least ten times. This chain connects TRBV20-1 to TRBJ2-3, with D unclear. The CDR3 contains 15 residues. CDR1 and CDR2 from the germline V gene are DFQATT and SNEGSKA (reference sequence). V shed 1 base and J shed 0 bases, with 11 bases lying between them. CDR3 nucleotides: TGCAGTGCTAGAGCTTTTGGGGATAGCACAGATACGCAGTATTTT. This encodes CSARAFGDSTDTQYF.

This clonotype was counted ten times or more. The chain joins TRBV7-2 to TRBJ2-5, with D possibly being TRBD2 (7 bases). This CDR3 has 13 residues. The V gene's germline CDR1 is SGHTA and CDR2 FQGNSA. V lost 6 bases and J lost 5, with 13 bases in between. CDR3 sequence (DNA): TGTGCCAGCAGATCCGGGGGGCTGGAGACCCAGTACTTC. It is translated as CASRSGGLETQYF.

This clonotype showed up many times. This chain uses TRBV3-1 with TRBJ2-6; 7 nucleotides agree with TRBD2. CDR1 and CDR2 from the germline V gene are LGHDT and YNNKEL (reference sequence). V trimming: 4 bases; J trimming: 2 bases; junction bases outside the gene matches: 2. The CDR3 has 15 residues. The CDR3 region is CASSLRGAGANVLTF. CDR3 DNA sequence: TGTGCCAGCAGCCTCCGGGGGGCTGGGGCCAACGTCCTGACTTTC.

The sample holds many counts of this clonotype. The V gene is TRBV20-1, the J gene TRBJ2-5; the D is unclear. Trimming shortened V by 3 bases and J by 2 bases, and 10 bases separated the two germline ends. The CDR3 has 13 residues. Germline values: CDR1 DFQATT, CDR2 SNEGSKA (reference sequence). The CDR3 protein is CSARSQAQETQYF. The CDR3, as DNA: TGCAGTGCTAGGTCGCAGGCGCAAGAGACCCAGTACTTC.

The table lists this clonotype with a few counts. The genes are TRBV12-3 or TRBV12-4 and TRBJ1-2; the match to TRBD1 covers 7 bases. Trimming took 5 bases from V and 6 from J; bases not matched to a gene: 12. This CDR3 spans 15 amino acids. In DNA form, the CDR3 reads TGTGCCAGCAGTCGACAGGGCTCCTCGTATGATGGCTACACCTTC. This gives the protein CASSRQGSSYDGYTF.

The V and J genes are TRBV21-1 and TRBJ2-7; the D call of TRBD1 is as the table states it, not checked on the DNA. TRBV21-1 is listed as a pseudogene. This CDR3 region has 18 residues. The DNA of the CDR3 is TGTGCCAGCAGCAAAGAAAAAGGTAACCGAGGACGGACCCCTGGGCAGTACTTC. Amino acid sequence: CASSKEKGNRGRTPGQYF.

This clonotype has ten or more counts. The chain has TRBV7-3 and TRBJ2-1, with D tentatively TRBD2 (5 bases). Germline V CDR1 and CDR2: SGHTA, FQGTGA. The CDR3 length is 13 residues. Trimming pared 4 bases from V and 5 bases from J, leaving 9 bases between. CDR3 in amino acids: CASSSSSNNEQFF. CDR3 nucleotide sequence: TGTGCCAGCAGCTCTAGCAGTAACAATGAGCAGTTCTTC.

This clonotype has just a few counts. The chain employs TRBV7-9 and TRBJ1-1, with 9 bases matching TRBD1. Germline V lookup: CDR1 SEHNR, CDR2 FQNEAQ (reference sequence). J was trimmed by 6 bases and V by 5 bases; bases with no gene match: 7. The CDR3 contains 14 residues. CDR3 protein: CASSHRQGGAEAFF. DNA for the CDR3: TGTGCCAGCAGCCACCGACAGGGGGGCGCTGAAGCTTTCTTT.

This clonotype was counted a few times. The genes are TRBV7-9 and TRBJ1-4; D is unresolved. V lost 3 bases and J 5 bases, leaving 10 bases between the germline ends. There are 14 residues in the CDR3. Per germline, CDR1 SEHNR and CDR2 FQNEAQ (reference sequence). Written as DNA, the CDR3 is TGTGCCAGCAGCTTTTCCGGGTCCAATGAAAAACTGTTTTTT. It yields the protein CASSFSGSNEKLFF.

In DNA, the CDR3 is TGTGCCAGCGCAACGGGCCTTAACTATGGCTACACCTTC. It translates to CASATGLNYGYTF. J is TRBJ1-2 and V is TRBV25-1; D uncertain. CDR3 length equals 13 residues. The germline CDR1 and CDR2 sequences are MGHDK and SYGVNS. Trimming stripped 8 bases from V and 1 base from J, with 11 bases between.

In this sample, this clonotype is medium-sized (0.01 to 0.1%). This chain links TRBV5-4 with TRBJ2-7, with D perhaps TRBD2 (6 bases). Deletions cut 4 bases from V and 2 bases from J, with 31 bases between. The CDR3 has 20 amino acids. Germline V gene sequence: CDR1 SGHNT, CDR2 YYREEE (reference sequence). The CDR3 spells CASSSGPGLQNGGFPYEQYF. The CDR3 DNA follows: TGTGCCAGCAGCAGTGGACCGGGACTGCAGAATGGGGGTTTTCCCTACGAGCAGTACTTC.

This clonotype was seen a few times. The chain couples TRBV27 to TRBJ2-5; weak D call: TRBD2 (5 bases). This CDR3 has 21 amino acids. V lost 6 bases, J lost 3 bases, and 35 bases lay in between. The germline gives CDR1 MNHEY, CDR2 SMNVEV (reference sequence). The CDR3 spells CASSRRPLGERPMGMKETQYF. The CDR3 region has the DNA TGTGCCAGCAGCCGACGCCCCCTTGGGGAGCGGCCGATGGGGATGAAAGAGACCCAGTACTTC.

This clonotype was seen many times. The rearrangement joins TRBV19 to TRBJ1-5, with 11 bases that match TRBD1. J was trimmed by 6 bases and V by 6 bases; bases with no gene match: 10. Germline lookup yields CDR1 LNHDA and CDR2 SQIVND (reference sequence). The CDR3 spans 16 residues. The CDR3 sequence: CASSRGGQGAGQPQHF. The CDR3 DNA is TGTGCCAGTAGCCGCGGAGGACAGGGGGCAGGTCAGCCCCAGCATTTT.

This clonotype appeared a single time. Just one base apart from a much larger clone, this may be a read error. The chain couples TRBV3-1 to TRBJ1-1; unclear D gene. The CDR3 is 14 amino acids. The germline V gene has CDR1 LGHDT and CDR2 YNNKEL (reference sequence). In DNA form, the CDR3 reads TGTGCCATCAGCCCTTCGGTGAGGGTGACTGAAGCTTTCTTT. Protein: CAISPSVRVTEAFF.

This clonotype was observed many times. The rearrangement uses TRBV5-1 and TRBJ2-1, with 7 bases matching TRBD2. Germline V lookup: CDR1 SGHRS, CDR2 YFSETQ. This CDR3 is 12 amino acids long. J lost 10 bases, V lost 3 bases, and 4 bases had no gene match. This chain's CDR3 is CASSYLGGEQFF. CDR3 nucleotide sequence: TGCGCCAGCAGCTACCTCGGGGGGGAGCAGTTCTTC. The full variable domain, with the rest looked up from reference TRBV5-1 and TRBJ2-1, is KAGVTQTPRYLIKTRGQQVTLSCSPISGHRSVSWYQQTPGQGLQFLFEYFSETQRNKGNFPGRFSGRQFSNSRSEMNVSTLELGDSALYLCASSYLGGEQFFGPGTRLTVL.

This clonotype has just a few counts. This chain connects TRBV6-5 to TRBJ2-3, with TRBD1 matching over 7 bases. V trimming: 6 bases; J trimming: 1 base; junction bases outside the gene matches: 7. Germline-derived CDR1 and CDR2 are MNHEY and SVGAGI. The CDR3 is made up of 15 amino acids. This CDR3 reads CASRVRDSGTDTQYF. CDR3 nucleotide sequence: TGTGCCAGCAGGGTCCGGGACAGCGGCACAGATACGCAGTATTTT.

The sample holds many counts of this clonotype. The rearrangement joins TRBV2 to TRBJ2-7; D gene uncertain. V was pared by 6 bases and J by 7 bases, with 10 bases between. From germline, CDR1 is SNHLY and CDR2 FYNNEI. CDR3 size: 11 residues. The DNA for the CDR3 is TGTGCCAGCAGCGGTCGTCGGGAGCAGTACTTC. Translating it yields CASSGRREQYF.

In this sample, this clonotype turned up many times. The chain combines TRBV12-3 or TRBV12-4 with TRBJ1-5; 9 nucleotides agree with TRBD1. The CDR3 is made up of 14 amino acids. V trimming: 6 bases; J trimming: 6 bases; junction bases outside the gene matches: 6. The CDR3: CASRGQGDGQPQHF. The CDR3 DNA sequence: TGTGCCAGCAGGGGACAGGGTGACGGTCAGCCCCAGCATTTT.

Many counts were recorded for this clonotype. This chain connects TRBV20-1 to TRBJ1-4; D is undetermined. From germline, CDR1 is DFQATT and CDR2 SNEGSKA (reference sequence). The CDR3 contains 10 residues. Trimming took off 3 bases at V and 7 bases at J, with 3 bases between the two ends. The CDR3 loop is CSASGEKLFF. CDR3 in DNA: TGCAGTGCTAGTGGTGAAAAACTGTTTTTT.

This clonotype was recorded many times. This chain connects TRBV7-2 to TRBJ2-1, with a possible D match to TRBD2 (5 bases). Germline V gene sequence: CDR1 SGHTA, CDR2 FQGNSA. The V end was cut by 5 bases, the J end by 0 bases, with 11 bases between. The CDR3 loop spans 15 amino acids. Written as DNA, the CDR3 is TGTGCCAGCAGCCCCGGACTCAGCTCCTACAATGAGCAGTTCTTC. This sequence encodes CASSPGLSSYNEQFF.

This clonotype was detected many times. This chain connects TRBV6-1 to TRBJ1-2; the match to TRBD1 covers 8 bases. CDR1 is MNHNS, CDR2 SASEGT, per germline. The CDR3 has 14 amino acids. V shed 3 bases and J 4 bases; nucleotides not matched to a gene: 4. In DNA, the CDR3 is TGTGCCAGCAGTGATCCGGGACAGGTCTATGGCTACACCTTC. It yields the protein CASSDPGQVYGYTF.

This clonotype was found many times. V usage is TRBV5-5 and J usage is TRBJ2-7, with TRBD2 identical over 10 bases. The CDR3 runs 16 residues. Unmatched junction bases numbered 7, after V lost 1 base and J lost 3 bases. Germline V gene lookup returns CDR1 SGHKS and CDR2 YYEKEE (reference sequence). The CDR3 region has the DNA TGTGCCAGCAGCTTGAGTCCCGGGACTAGCGACTACGAGCAGTACTTC. Protein product: CASSLSPGTSDYEQYF.

A remark on this clonotype: Just one base apart from a much larger clone, this may be a read error. The V and J genes are TRBV12-3 or TRBV12-4 and TRBJ1-1; D remains ambiguous. Trimming stripped 7 bases from V and 0 bases from J, with 18 bases between. The CDR3 covers 16 residues. The CDR3 nucleotides are TGTGCCAGCATTATGGGGATGGGCAGAGTGAACACTGAAGCTTTCTTT. Protein sequence: CASIMGMGRVNTEAFF.

This clonotype showed up many times. The chain carries TRBV7-9 and TRBJ2-1; D is unresolved. The V gene lost 5 bases and the J gene lost 7 bases, with 0 bases spanning the gap. Germline V lookup: CDR1 SEHNR, CDR2 FQNEAQ (reference sequence). The CDR3 extends over 9 amino acids. The CDR3 region is CASSNEQFF. The CDR3 DNA follows: TGTGCCAGCAGCAATGAGCAGTTCTTC.

Many counts were recorded for this clonotype. V gene TRBV5-1 combines with J gene TRBJ2-1; D assignment may be TRBD1 or TRBD2 (6 bases each). CDR3 length equals 15 residues. Germline CDR1 SGHRS, CDR2 YFSETQ. V lost 0 bases and J lost 4, with 11 bases in between. CDR3 amino acids: CASSLAGALYNEQFF. The CDR3 coding sequence is TGCGCCAGCAGCTTGGCGGGGGCCCTGTACAATGAGCAGTTCTTC.

By sample fraction, this clonotype is medium-sized. The J gene is TRBJ2-1, the V gene TRBV20-1, with 9 bases aligning to TRBD1. The CDR3 extends over 18 amino acids. The V gene end was trimmed by 0 bases and the J gene end by 8 bases; junction bases not matched to a gene: 17. The germline V gene encodes CDR1 DFQATT and CDR2 SNEGSKA (reference sequence). This CDR3 is CSARDGDRGYLLGDEQFF. In DNA form, the CDR3 reads TGCAGTGCTAGAGATGGTGACAGGGGGTACCTCCTTGGGGATGAGCAGTTCTTC.

This clonotype has a handful of counts. J is TRBJ2-5 and V is TRBV2, with 7 bases matching TRBD1. The CDR3 is made up of 14 amino acids. The trim removed 6 bases at V and 4 bases at J, leaving 8 bases unmatched. Germline CDR1 is SNHLY and CDR2 is FYNNEI. CDR3 sequence (DNA): TGTGCCAGCAGGGACGACAGGGCCCTAGAGACCCAGTACTTC. Protein: CASRDDRALETQYF.

The sample holds many counts of this clonotype. This rearrangement joins TRBV2 to TRBJ2-1; TRBD1 or TRBD2 may be the D gene (5 bases each). Trimming shortened V by 9 bases and J by 1 base, and 10 bases separated the two germline ends. The germline CDR1 and CDR2 sequences are SNHLY and FYNNEI. This CDR3 region has 13 residues. The CDR3 here is CASSWGSYNEQFF. The CDR3 region has the DNA TGTGCCAGTTCGTGGGGGTCCTACAATGAGCAGTTCTTC.

In its sample, this clonotype was seen a few times. The chain couples TRBV7-9 to TRBJ2-7; tentatively, D is TRBD1 (6 bases). Germline lookup yields CDR1 SEHNR and CDR2 FQNEAQ (reference sequence). V lost 2 bases and J lost 1, with 18 bases in between. The CDR3 contains 17 residues. The chain's CDR3 is CASSLRSMQGTSYEQYF. Written as DNA, the CDR3 is TGTGCCAGCAGCTTAAGGTCGATGCAGGGGACATCCTACGAGCAGTACTTC.